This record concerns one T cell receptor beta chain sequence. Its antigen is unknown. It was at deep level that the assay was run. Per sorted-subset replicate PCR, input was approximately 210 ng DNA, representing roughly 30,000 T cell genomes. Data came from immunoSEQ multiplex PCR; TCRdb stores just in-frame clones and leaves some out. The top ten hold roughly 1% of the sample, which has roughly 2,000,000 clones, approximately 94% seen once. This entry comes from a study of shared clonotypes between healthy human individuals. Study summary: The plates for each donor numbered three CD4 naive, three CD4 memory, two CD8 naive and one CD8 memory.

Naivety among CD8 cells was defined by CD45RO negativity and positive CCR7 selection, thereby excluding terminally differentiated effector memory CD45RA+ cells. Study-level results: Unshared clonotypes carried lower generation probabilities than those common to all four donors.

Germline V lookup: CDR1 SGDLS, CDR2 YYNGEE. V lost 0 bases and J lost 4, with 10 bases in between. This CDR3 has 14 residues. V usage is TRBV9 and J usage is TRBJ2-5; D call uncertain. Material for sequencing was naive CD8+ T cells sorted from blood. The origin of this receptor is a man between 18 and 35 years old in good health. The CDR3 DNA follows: TGTGCCAGCAGCGTAGGGCCCTACGGAGAGACCCAGTACTTC. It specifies CASSVGPYGETQYF.